What follows is one T cell receptor beta chain and its context. Sequencing was performed with immunoSEQ multiplex PCR; in TCRdb, only in-frame clones are kept and a portion is missing. This sample has about 80,000 clones, with about 91% found just once. CDR3 length: 17 residues. Germline assignment: CDR1 PRHDT and CDR2 FYEKMQ (reference sequence). J was trimmed by 6 bases and V by 2 bases; bases with no gene match: 12. These data are taken from a study of T cell changes during pregnancy in multiple sclerosis. This TCR derives from a female donor with multiple sclerosis, enrolled in a pregnancy study. The chain joins TRBV13 to TRBJ2-2, with 7 bases matching TRBD2. The starting material was peripheral blood, obtained before pregnancy. For the CDR3, the DNA is TGTGCCAGCAGCTTAAGGATGGGGAGGGCCAGTGCCGGGGAGCTGTTTTTT. Protein: CASSLRMGRASAGELFF. The complete variable domain, with remaining parts taken from reference TRBV13 and TRBJ2-2, reads AAGVIQSPRHLIKEKRETATLKCYPIPRHDTVYWYQQGPGQDPQFLISFYEKMQSDKGSIPDRFSAQQFSDYHSELNMSSLELGDSALYFCASSLRMGRASAGELFFGEGSRLTVL.